These T cell receptor beta chains were read from a single sample in a study of cytomegalovirus exposure and HLA in healthy donors. Assay: immunoSEQ multiplex PCR; the TCRdb copy retains only in-frame clones and omits some. The sample yields approximately 150,000 clones, roughly four fifths seen once. Sequencing was performed on PBMCs. These receptors were collected from a man in his forties or fifties in good health and CMV-seronegative. Each CDR3 is given with its conserved first and last residue. The D gene is left open where the match is weak. Where a row states a size, it is once, few, many or the class of an expanded clone; other rows omit it.

>-|TRBV4-2|-|TRBJ2-1
CASSLSSGQYNEQFF
TGTGCCAGCAGCCTTTCGTCAGGGCAATACAATGAGCAGTTCTTC
>-|TRBV5-1|-|TRBJ2-3
CASSPNPEGTDTQYF
TGCGCCAGCAGCCCTAACCCGGAGGGAACAGATACGCAGTATTTT
>-|TRBV28|-|TRBJ2-3
CASSSRDTDTQYF
TGTGCCAGCAGTTCCCGGGACACAGATACGCAGTATTTT
>-|TRBV4-1|few|TRBJ1-1
CASSQTVNTEAFF
TGCGCCAGCAGCCAGACAGTGAACACTGAAGCTTTCTTT
>-|TRBV6-1|-|TRBJ1-4
CASSAWTDSNEKLFF
TGTGCCAGCAGTGCCTGGACAGACTCTAATGAAAAACTGTTTTTT
>-|TRBV27|-|TRBJ1-2
CASSLSPLTEGYTF
TGTGCCAGCAGTTTATCGCCACTGACAGAAGGCTACACCTTC
>TRBD1|TRBV30|-|TRBJ1-6
CAWIRGQGNSPLHF
TGTGCCTGGATCCGGGGACAGGGAAATTCACCCCTCCACTTT
>-|TRBV19|-|TRBJ1-2
CASSITQGANYGYTF
TGTGCCAGTAGTATAACACAGGGAGCTAACTATGGCTACACCTTC
>TRBD1|TRBV7-9|-|TRBJ1-2
CASSLEAGGVYGYTF
TGTGCCAGCAGCTTAGAGGCAGGGGGAGTCTATGGCTACACCTTC
>-|TRBV7-2|-|TRBJ1-3
CASSFEFSGNTIYF
TGTGCCAGCAGCTTCGAGTTTTCTGGAAACACCATATATTTT
>-|TRBV6-1|-|TRBJ2-1
CASSDGGATNEQFF
TGTGCCAGCAGTGATGGGGGGGCGACCAATGAGCAGTTCTTC
>TRBD1|TRBV28|-|TRBJ1-1
CASSFATGTGGGRAFF
TGTGCCAGCAGTTTCGCGACCGGGACAGGGGGCGGGAGAGCTTTCTTT
>TRBD1|TRBV28|-|TRBJ1-2
CASSSIIAGTGTTIAF
TGTGCCAGCAGTTCCATTATCGCCGGGACAGGGACCACGATTGCCTTC
>TRBD1|TRBV7-9|few|TRBJ1-2
CSSSSGTARLGYTF
TGTTCCAGCAGCTCAGGGACAGCCCGCTTGGGCTACACCTTC
>-|TRBV15|-|TRBJ2-2
CATSRAGTPGELFF
TGTGCCACCAGCAGAGCAGGGACACCCGGAGAGCTGTTTTTT
>TRBD1|TRBV5-5|-|TRBJ1-2
CASSSPARGTGGLGYTF
TGTGCCAGCAGCTCGCCCGCCCGGGGGACAGGGGGTTTAGGCTACACCTTC
>-|TRBV21-1|-|TRBJ1-2
CASSSGALGYGYTF
TGTGCCAGCAGCAGTGGGGCCCTAGGGTATGGCTACACCTTC
>-|TRBV11-2|-|TRBJ2-1
CASSLEGRAYNEQFF
TGTGCCAGCAGCTTAGAGGGCAGGGCATACAATGAGCAGTTCTTC
>-|TRBV28|-|TRBJ1-4
CASGAGGGEKLFF
TGTGCCAGCGGGGCTGGGGGGGGTGAAAAACTGTTTTTT
>TRBD1|TRBV13|-|TRBJ2-7
CASSLQGPTAEQYF
TGTGCCAGCAGCCTACAGGGGCCTACAGCTGAGCAGTACTTC
>-|TRBV7-9|few|TRBJ1-2
CASSSHGKSPGYTF
TGTGCCAGCAGCTCCCATGGCAAATCGCCTGGCTACACCTTC